A selection of T cell receptor beta chains follows, all from one sample in a study of siplizumab effects on memory and regulatory T cells. The assay was immunoSEQ multiplex PCR, and TCRdb's table has in-frame clones only and misses some. The table has approximately 84,000 clones, over 90% seen once. Sequenced input: CD8+ T cells sorted from blood. The receptors were sampled from a human donor in good health. CDR3s include the opening cysteine and the closing phenylalanine or tryptophan. Each record gives: CDR3 length, clone size, J gene, D gene, V gene, CDR3 protein, CDR3 DNA. D genes are given only for firm matches. The size field is filled for only some rows; it gives once, few, many or a size class.

19 . TRBJ2-7 TRBD2 TRBV7-9 CASSLFPTGTSGMGYEQYF TGTGCCAGCAGCTTGTTCCCTACCGGGACTAGCGGGATGGGGTACGAGCAGTACTTC
15 . TRBJ2-1 . TRBV2 CASSEGAGVYNEQFF TGTGCCAGCAGTGAAGGTGCAGGGGTCTACAATGAGCAGTTCTTC
16 . TRBJ2-2 TRBD2 TRBV2 CASSEGLAGGAGELFF TGTGCCAGCAGTGAAGGACTAGCGGGGGGGGCCGGGGAGCTGTTTTTT
13 . TRBJ1-5 . TRBV30 CAWNEGRGQPQHF TGTGCCTGGAATGAAGGCAGGGGCCAGCCCCAGCATTTT
14 . TRBJ1-5 . TRBV6-5 CASSGRTGNQPQHF TGTGCCAGCAGTGGCCGGACCGGCAATCAGCCCCAGCATTTT
16 . TRBJ2-5 . TRBV25-1 CASTEFGAGHQETQYF TGTGCCAGCACCGAATTTGGAGCGGGCCACCAAGAGACCCAGTACTTC
15 . TRBJ2-1 . TRBV7-6 CASSLSAVYYNEQFF TGTGCCAGCAGCTTGTCAGCGGTATACTACAATGAGCAGTTCTTC
15 . TRBJ2-1 . TRBV9 CASSVAGAVHNEQFF TGTGCCAGCAGCGTAGCGGGAGCTGTCCACAATGAGCAGTTCTTC
13 . TRBJ1-2 . TRBV11-2 CASSLGQNEGYTF TGTGCCAGCAGCTTAGGTCAGAACGAGGGCTACACCTTC
15 . TRBJ1-1 TRBD1 TRBV5-1 CASSLVDAGGTEAFF TGCGCCAGCAGCTTGGTTGACGCAGGGGGCACTGAAGCTTTCTTT
14 . TRBJ2-1 . TRBV7-7 CASSLAQRGNEQFF TGTGCTAGCAGCTTAGCGCAGAGGGGCAATGAGCAGTTCTTC
16 . TRBJ2-7 TRBD1 TRBV10-3 CAISESGQGASYEQYF TGTGCCATCAGTGAATCGGGACAGGGGGCTTCATACGAGCAGTACTTC
16 . TRBJ2-2 TRBD2 TRBV4-1 CASSQSRGGSSGELFF TGCGCCAGCAGCCAAAGTCGGGGCGGGAGTTCCGGGGAGCTGTTTTTT
13 . TRBJ2-1 TRBD1 TRBV7-8 CASSLDRVSEQFF TGTGCCAGCAGCCTGGACAGGGTAAGTGAGCAGTTCTTC
15 . TRBJ2-5 TRBD2 TRBV19 CASHPGLAPQETQYF TGTGCCAGTCATCCGGGACTAGCGCCACAAGAGACCCAGTACTTC
14 . TRBJ2-3 TRBD2 TRBV11-3 CASSTRLAGDTQYF TGTGCCAGCAGCACCCGACTAGCGGGAGATACGCAGTATTTT
17 . TRBJ1-3 . TRBV15 CATSGEDATGHGNTIYF TGTGCCACCAGCGGAGAGGATGCCACAGGTCATGGAAACACCATATATTTT
14 once TRBJ2-3 . TRBV7-9 CASSLEGSTDTQYF TGTGCCAGCAGCCTGGAGGGTAGCACAGATACGCAGTATTTT
12 . TRBJ2-7 . TRBV27 CASKGGPYEQYF TGTGCCAGCAAAGGGGGGCCCTACGAGCAGTACTTC